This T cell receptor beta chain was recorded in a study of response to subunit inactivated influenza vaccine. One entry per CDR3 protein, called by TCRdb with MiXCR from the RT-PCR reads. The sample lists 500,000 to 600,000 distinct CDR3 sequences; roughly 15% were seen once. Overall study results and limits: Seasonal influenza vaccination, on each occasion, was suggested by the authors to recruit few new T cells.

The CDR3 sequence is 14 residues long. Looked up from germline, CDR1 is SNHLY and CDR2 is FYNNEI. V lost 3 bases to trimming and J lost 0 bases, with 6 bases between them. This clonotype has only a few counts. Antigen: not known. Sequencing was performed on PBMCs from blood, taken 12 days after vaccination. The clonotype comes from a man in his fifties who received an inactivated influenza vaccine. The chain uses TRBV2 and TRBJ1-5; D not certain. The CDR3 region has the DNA TGTGCCAGCAGTGACAGAAATAGCAATCAGCCCCAGCATTTT. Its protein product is CASSDRNSNQPQHF.